This TCR beta chain was recorded in a study of blood T cells in healthy people across ages. Study observations and caveats: Higher diversity, along with more naive CD4+ cells, distinguished long-lived donors from aged donors. Those diversity estimates obtained from one million T cells were thought to be underestimates.

Every sample had a minimum of 6.5 million PBMCs isolated. A note on this clonotype: Its specificity is unknown. This may come from a read error, since a much larger clone is one base off.

A sample-barcoded 5' primer and a J-beta primer mix were used in a second PCR of roughly 6 to 12 cycles. At least 3 million CDR3-containing paired-end reads were obtained per sample. TCRdb processed the 5' RACE reads anew with MiXCR; each CDR3 protein has one entry. The sample includes 550,000 to 750,000 distinct CDR3 sequences, around 21% of them seen just once. The clonotype was recovered from a man aged 65 to 85 in good health. Specimen: blood.

The CDR3 sequence is CSARGLEGLHEQYF. CDR3 nucleotides: TGCAGTGCTAGAGGGTTGGAGGGCCTTCACGAGCAGTACTTC. The chain recombines TRBV20-1 with TRBJ2-5; the D gene is possibly TRBD2 (6 bases). The DNA end is more similar to TRBJ2-7, so the J call may be wrong. This CDR3 spans 14 amino acids. Germline V CDR1 and CDR2: DFQATT, SNEGSKA (reference sequence).